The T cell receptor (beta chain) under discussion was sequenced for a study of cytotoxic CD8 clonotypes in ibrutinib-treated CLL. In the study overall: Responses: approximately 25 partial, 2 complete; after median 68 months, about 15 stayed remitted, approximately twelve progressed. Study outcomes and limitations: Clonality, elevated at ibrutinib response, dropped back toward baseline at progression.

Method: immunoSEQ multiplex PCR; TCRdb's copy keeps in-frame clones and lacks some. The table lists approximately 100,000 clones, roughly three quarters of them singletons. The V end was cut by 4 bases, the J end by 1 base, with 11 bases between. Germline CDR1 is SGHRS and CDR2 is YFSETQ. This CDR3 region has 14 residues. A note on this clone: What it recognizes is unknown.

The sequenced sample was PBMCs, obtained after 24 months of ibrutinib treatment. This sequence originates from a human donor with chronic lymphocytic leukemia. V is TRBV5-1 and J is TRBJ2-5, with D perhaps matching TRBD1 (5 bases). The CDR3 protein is CASSGAGFQETQYF. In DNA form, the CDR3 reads TGCGCCAGCAGCGGGGCAGGGTTCCAAGAGACCCAGTACTTC.